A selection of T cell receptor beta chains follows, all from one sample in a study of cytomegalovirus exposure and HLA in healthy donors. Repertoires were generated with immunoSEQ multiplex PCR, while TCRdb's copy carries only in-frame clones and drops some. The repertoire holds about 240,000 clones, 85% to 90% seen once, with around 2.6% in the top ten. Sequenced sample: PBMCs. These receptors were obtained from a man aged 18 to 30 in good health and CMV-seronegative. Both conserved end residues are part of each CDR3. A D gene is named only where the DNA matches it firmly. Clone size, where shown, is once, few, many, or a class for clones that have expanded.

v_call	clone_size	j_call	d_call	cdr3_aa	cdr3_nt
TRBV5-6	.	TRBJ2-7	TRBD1	CASSLRDSLFYEQYF	TGTGCCAGCAGCCTTCGGGACAGCCTGTTCTACGAGCAGTACTTC
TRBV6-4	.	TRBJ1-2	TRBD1	CASSPGTANYGYTF	TGTGCCAGCAGTCCCGGGACAGCCAACTATGGCTACACCTTC
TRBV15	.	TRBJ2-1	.	CATSSTNPGGGPNSEQFF	TGTGCCACCAGCAGTACCAATCCTGGGGGGGGGCCTAACAGTGAGCAGTTCTTC
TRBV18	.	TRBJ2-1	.	CASSPLYSGLNEQFF	TGTGCCAGCTCACCACTCTATAGCGGCCTTAATGAGCAGTTCTTC
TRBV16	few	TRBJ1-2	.	CASSQSGGTNYGYTF	TGTGCCAGCAGCCAATCAGGAGGAACTAACTATGGCTACACCTTC
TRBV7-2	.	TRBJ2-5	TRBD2	CASRFKGTSGSQETQYF	TGTGCCAGCAGGTTCAAAGGGACTAGCGGGAGCCAAGAGACCCAGTACTTC
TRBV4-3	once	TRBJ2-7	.	CASSPTGSSYEQYF	TGCGCCAGCAGCCCGACTGGGAGCTCCTACGAGCAGTACTTC
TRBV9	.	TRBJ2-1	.	CASSVAADNEQFF	TGTGCCAGCAGCGTAGCAGCGGACAATGAGCAGTTCTTC
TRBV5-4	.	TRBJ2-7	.	CASSLAAQGYEQYF	TGTGCCAGCAGCTTGGCCGCCCAGGGCTACGAGCAGTACTTC
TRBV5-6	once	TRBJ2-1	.	CASSTTAGAKGQFF	TGTGCCAGCAGCACTACCGCAGGGGCCAAGGGGCAGTTCTTC
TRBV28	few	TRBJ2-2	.	CASRSLQGTGELFF	TGTGCCAGCAGGTCCCTACAGGGAACCGGGGAGCTGTTTTTT
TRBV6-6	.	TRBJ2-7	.	CASSPGSAFYEQYF	TGTGCCAGCAGCCCGGGGTCCGCGTTCTACGAGCAGTACTTC
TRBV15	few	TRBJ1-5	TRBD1	CATSDRGNQPQHF	TGTGCCACCTCTGACAGGGGAAATCAGCCCCAGCATTTT
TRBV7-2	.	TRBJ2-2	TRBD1	CALGQGSTGELFF	TGTGCCCTGGGACAGGGGTCCACCGGGGAGCTGTTTTTT
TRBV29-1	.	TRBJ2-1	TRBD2	CSAGGLAGNNEQFF	TGCAGCGCCGGGGGACTAGCGGGGAACAATGAGCAGTTCTTC
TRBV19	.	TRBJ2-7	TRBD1	CASSQLGTGLYEQYF	TGTGCCAGTAGTCAGCTCGGGACAGGGTTATACGAGCAGTACTTC
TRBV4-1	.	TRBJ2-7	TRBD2	CASSQEPGLANYEQYF	TGCGCCAGCAGCCAAGAGCCCGGACTAGCGAACTACGAGCAGTACTTC
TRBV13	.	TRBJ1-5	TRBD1	CASSLGQGGQPQHF	TGTGCCAGCAGCCTTGGACAGGGCGGTCAGCCCCAGCATTTT
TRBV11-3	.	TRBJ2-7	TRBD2	CASSSLGGRASEQYF	TGTGCCAGCAGCTCCCTGGGGGGGAGGGCGTCCGAGCAGTACTTC
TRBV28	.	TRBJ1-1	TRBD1	CASSPGTAGLNTEAFF	TGTGCCAGCAGTCCGGGGACAGCAGGACTGAACACTGAAGCTTTCTTT
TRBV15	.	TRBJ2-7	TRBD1	CATSREAGGVYEQYF	TGTGCCACCAGCAGAGAGGCAGGGGGCGTTTACGAGCAGTACTTC
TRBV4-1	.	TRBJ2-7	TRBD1	CASSSGQGQGYEQYF	TGCGCCAGCAGCTCCGGCCAGGGACAGGGCTACGAGCAGTACTTC
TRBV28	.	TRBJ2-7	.	CASSKLMIRDGGSYEQYF	TGTGCCAGCAGTAAACTGATGATCCGGGACGGAGGGTCCTACGAGCAGTACTTC